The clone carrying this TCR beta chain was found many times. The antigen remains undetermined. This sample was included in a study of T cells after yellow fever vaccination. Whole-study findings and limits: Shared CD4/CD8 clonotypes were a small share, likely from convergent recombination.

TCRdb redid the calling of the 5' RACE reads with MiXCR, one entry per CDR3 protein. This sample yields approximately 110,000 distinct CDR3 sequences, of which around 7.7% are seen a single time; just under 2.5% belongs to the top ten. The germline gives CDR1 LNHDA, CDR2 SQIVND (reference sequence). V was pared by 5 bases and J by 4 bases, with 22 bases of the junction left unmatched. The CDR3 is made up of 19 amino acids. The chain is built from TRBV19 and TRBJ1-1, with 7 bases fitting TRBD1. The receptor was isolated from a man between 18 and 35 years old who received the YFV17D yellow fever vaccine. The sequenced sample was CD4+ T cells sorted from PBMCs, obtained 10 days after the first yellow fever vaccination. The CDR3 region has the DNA TGTGCCAGTAGTCGAGGTTTTGAGACAGGGCTCCCCCTGAGCACTGAAGCTTTCTTT. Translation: CASSRGFETGLPLSTEAFF.